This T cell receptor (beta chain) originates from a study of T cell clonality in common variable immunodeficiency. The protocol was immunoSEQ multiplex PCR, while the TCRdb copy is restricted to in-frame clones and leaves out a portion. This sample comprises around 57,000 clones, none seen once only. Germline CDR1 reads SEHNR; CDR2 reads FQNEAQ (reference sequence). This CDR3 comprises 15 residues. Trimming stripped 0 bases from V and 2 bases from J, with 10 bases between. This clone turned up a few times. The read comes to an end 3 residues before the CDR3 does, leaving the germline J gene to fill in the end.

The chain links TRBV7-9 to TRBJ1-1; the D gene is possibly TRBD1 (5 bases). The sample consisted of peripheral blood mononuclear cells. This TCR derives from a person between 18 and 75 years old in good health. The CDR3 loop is CASSLAGQGNTEAFF. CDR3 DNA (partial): TGTGCCAGCAGCTTAGCGGGGCAGGGTAACACTGAA.